These 9 T cell receptor beta chains came from one sample sequenced in a study of human T cells and chemical hapten exposure. Time point of the sample: patch test 3, about 24 weeks after DPC sensitization. Treatment in this sample: therapeutic diphenylcyclopropenone sensitization with weekly scalp DPC. A single record per CDR3 protein comes from TCRdb applying MiXCR to the RACE reads. The sample includes about 82,000 distinct CDR3 sequences, 10% to 15% of them seen just once. Sequenced material: whole blood, taken in connection with sensitization to the hapten diphenylcyclopropenone (DPC). All receptors derive from a woman in her forties or fifties with alopecia areata. Some clones in this sample may be carry-over from other donors' samples.

This clonotype showed up just a few times. This rearrangement joins TRBV11-2 to TRBJ2-1; unclear D gene. V was pared by 1 base and J by 8 bases, with 6 bases between. The CDR3 sequence is 12 residues long. Germline loops: CDR1 SGHAT, CDR2 FQNNGV. Here the CDR3 reads CASSLGGDEQFF. For the CDR3, the DNA is TGTGCCAGCAGCTTAGGTGGCGATGAGCAGTTCTTC.

This chain uses TRBV27 with TRBJ1-4; TRBD1 might be the D (6 bases). The V end lost 5 bases, the J end lost 11 bases, and 12 bases lay between the germline ends. Germline V gene sequence: CDR1 MNHEY, CDR2 SMNVEV (reference sequence). The CDR3 runs to 12 residues. CDR3 DNA sequence: TGTGCCAGCAGTGTAACAACAGGGAAACTGTTTTTT. The encoded protein is CASSVTTGKLFF.

This clonotype came up many times. This chain connects TRBV4-2 to TRBJ2-7; 7 bases fit TRBD1. The CDR3 spans 16 residues. V dropped 4 bases and J dropped 4; count of bases not matched to a gene: 13. Germline assignment: CDR1 LGHNA and CDR2 YNFKEQ. The CDR3 protein is CASSPQATTGPYEQYF. Here the CDR3 DNA reads TGTGCCAGCAGCCCGCAGGCGACGACAGGGCCGTACGAGCAGTACTTC.

This clonotype was picked up many times. The chain uses TRBV9 and TRBJ2-7; perhaps TRBD1 as D (6 bases). This CDR3 comprises 14 residues. Trimming shortened V by 0 bases and J by 2 bases, and 9 bases separated the two germline ends. Germline CDR1 and CDR2: SGDLS and YYNGEE. The CDR3 DNA follows: TGTGCCAGCAGCGTAGCCGCAGGGGCCTACGAGCAGTACTTC. This encodes CASSVAAGAYEQYF.

The chain has TRBV6-1 and TRBJ2-1; TRBD2 agrees at 9 bases. J lost 11 bases, V lost 3 bases, and 5 bases had no gene match. CDR1 is MNHNS, CDR2 SASEGT, per germline. CDR3 size: 13 residues. The CDR3: CASSDGASGKQFF. The CDR3 nucleotides read TGTGCCAGCAGTGATGGGGCTAGCGGGAAGCAGTTCTTC.

This chain joins TRBV7-3 and TRBJ2-7; TRBD2 agrees at 7 bases. With V trimmed by 2 bases and J by 0 bases, 1 base remained unmatched. Germline V CDR1 and CDR2: SGHTA, FQGTGA. This CDR3 is built from 14 residues. The CDR3 region is CASSLWTSSYEQYF. The CDR3 DNA reads as TGTGCCAGCAGCTTATGGACTAGCTCCTACGAGCAGTACTTC.

As for this clonotype: This may come from a read error, since a much larger clone is one base off. V and J are TRBV20-1 and TRBJ2-1; 12 nucleotides match TRBD2. V trimming: 5 bases; J trimming: 15 bases; junction bases outside the gene matches: 14. The CDR3 extends over 14 amino acids. The germline V gene has CDR1 DFQATT and CDR2 SNEGSKA (reference sequence). The CDR3 spells CSARNLRLAGVLFF. The CDR3 DNA is TGCAGTGCTCGAAACCTCAGACTAGCGGGAGTACTGTTCTTC.

This clonotype was observed many times. V gene TRBV12-3 or TRBV12-4 combines with J gene TRBJ2-1; TRBD2 matches 10 bases. The CDR3 is 15 residues long. The V segment lost 7 bases and the J segment 4 bases; nucleotides outside the gene matches: 7. Here the CDR3 reads CASTPGLAAYNEQFF. CDR3 nucleotide sequence: TGTGCCAGCACCCCAGGACTAGCGGCTTACAATGAGCAGTTCTTC.

The chain recombines TRBV11-2 with TRBJ2-1; a weak D match, TRBD2 (7 bases). CDR1 SGHAT and CDR2 FQNNGV come from the germline V gene. CDR3 size: 16 residues. V lost 5 bases, J lost 0 bases, and 14 bases lay in between. The CDR3 region is CASSPGGGSSYNEQFF. The DNA for the CDR3 is TGTGCCAGCAGCCCCGGCGGGGGCAGCTCCTACAATGAGCAGTTCTTC. Variable domain in full (rest from reference TRBV11-2 and TRBJ2-1): EAGVAQSPRYKIIEKRQSVAFWCNPISGHATLYWYQQILGQGPKLLIQFQNNGVVDDSQLPKDRFSAERLKGVDSTLKIQPAKLEDSAVYLCASSPGGGSSYNEQFFGPGTRLTVL.